This T cell receptor beta chain emerged from a study of blood T cells in healthy people across ages. Study findings and constraints: Long-lived donors exceeded aged donors in naive CD4+ cells and diversity.

In the case of this clonotype: Its antigen is still unknown.

CDR3 size: 17 residues. The J segment lost 4 bases and the V segment lost 2 bases, leaving 16 bases of the junction unmatched. Germline values: CDR1 DFQATT, CDR2 SNEGSKA (reference sequence). Combining a sample-barcoded 5' primer with a J-beta primer mix, a second PCR ran for about 6 to 12 cycles. Via MiXCR, TCRdb re-called the 5' RACE reads, giving one row per CDR3 protein. The data contain around 800,000 distinct CDR3 sequences, more than 35% of them singletons. This clonotype was sampled from a man older than 75 in good health. The chain recombines TRBV20-1 with TRBJ2-7, with 8 bases aligning to TRBD2. The sample taken for sequencing was blood. The CDR3 sequence: CSARSGVRAGVLYEQYF. The CDR3 nucleotides read TGCAGTGCTAGATCGGGGGTAAGAGCGGGAGTCTTGTACGAGCAGTACTTC.